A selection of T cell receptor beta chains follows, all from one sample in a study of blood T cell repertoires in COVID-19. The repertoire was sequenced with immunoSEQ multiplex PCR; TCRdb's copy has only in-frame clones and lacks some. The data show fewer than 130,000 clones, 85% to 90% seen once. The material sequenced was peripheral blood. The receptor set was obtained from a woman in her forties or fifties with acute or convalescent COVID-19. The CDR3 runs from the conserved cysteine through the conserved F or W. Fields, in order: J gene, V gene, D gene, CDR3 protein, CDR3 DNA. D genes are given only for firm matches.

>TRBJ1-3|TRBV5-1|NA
CASSVAGPGNTIYF
TGCGCCAGCAGCGTGGCCGGTCCTGGAAACACCATATATTTT
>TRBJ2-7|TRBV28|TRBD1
CASSWYGQGAYEQYF
TGTGCCAGCAGTTGGTATGGACAGGGTGCCTACGAGCAGTACTTC
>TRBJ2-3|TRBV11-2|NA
CAATAENTQYF
TGTGCCGCAACCGCGGAAAATACGCAGTATTTT
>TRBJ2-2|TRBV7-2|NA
CASSLPRGVGELFF
TGTGCCAGCAGCCTACCCAGGGGGGTCGGGGAGCTGTTTTTT
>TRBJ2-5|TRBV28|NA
CASRTQGSGQTQYF
TGTGCCAGCAGAACACAGGGATCCGGGCAGACCCAGTACTTC
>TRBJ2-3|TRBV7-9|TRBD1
CASSSGQGARSDTQYF
TGTGCCAGCAGCTCCGGACAGGGGGCTAGATCAGATACGCAGTATTTT
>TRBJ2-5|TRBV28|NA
CASSLSGQLQETQYF
TGTGCCAGCAGTTTATCCGGACAGCTCCAAGAGACCCAGTACTTC
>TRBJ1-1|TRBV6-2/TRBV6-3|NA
CASSPRRGGEAFF
TGTGCCAGCAGTCCCCGGCGGGGAGGTGAAGCTTTCTTT
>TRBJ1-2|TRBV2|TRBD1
CASRAGTGYGYTF
TGTGCCAGCAGGGCCGGGACAGGGTATGGCTACACCTTC
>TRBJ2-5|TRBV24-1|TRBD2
CATSDDWGDGTSGRAGRETQYF
TGTGCCACCAGTGATGATTGGGGGGACGGGACTAGCGGGAGGGCCGGACGAGAGACCCAGTACTTC
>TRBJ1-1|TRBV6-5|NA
CASYRRGEGTEAFF
TGTGCCAGCTACCGACGGGGGGAAGGCACTGAAGCTTTCTTT